This paragraph reports one T cell receptor (beta chain). Antigen unknown. Carried by the TCR beta cDNA libraries were unique molecular identifiers. MiXCR was run by TCRdb on the PCR reads, yielding one entry per CDR3 protein. The sample comprises 450,000 to 700,000 distinct CDR3 sequences, about 40% of which are singletons, and over 1.5% rests with the top ten. V was shortened by 8 bases and J by 10 bases, with 20 bases between the two germline ends. The CDR3 length is 14 residues. This sample stems from a study of post-analysis software for immune sequencing data. Findings of the study overall: In multiple sclerosis, normalized Chao1 diversity was significantly below that of controls. Strong co-clustering by F measure was seen for same-batch samples. Controls had lower frequencies than patients of about five TRBV segments, which included TRBV5-6, TRBV5-1 and TRBV20-1.

The TCR was taken from a girl aged 10 to 17 with multiple sclerosis. This rearrangement joins TRBV12-3 or TRBV12-4 to TRBJ2-2, with D perhaps assigned TRBD1 or TRBD2 (5 bases each). What was sequenced was blood. This chain's CDR3 is CASDLGRANMELFF. The DNA of the CDR3 is TGTGCCAGCGACCTGGGACGGGCCAACATGGAGCTGTTTTTT.